This T cell receptor (beta chain) was recorded in a study of blood T cell repertoires in COVID-19. Study-level information: COVID-19 samples from acute and convalescent phases originated in the United States, Italy and Spain. The cDNA or gDNA used as material had been derived from T cells, B-cell-depleted T cells, or PBMCs.

Source study methods: Estimated nucleated cell counts came from reference gene primer amplification. Using immunoSEQ multiplex PCR, the repertoire was profiled, and TCRdb retains in-frame clones only, with some absent. V and J calls and clone size are copied from that table; D and trimming were computed from the DNA. The sample yields roughly 480,000 clones, 89% seen once. The Seattle patients, enrolled during active infection, were followed longitudinally. The CDR3 consists of 15 residues. Germline lookup yields CDR1 SGHTS and CDR2 YDEGEE. The V gene lost 4 bases and the J gene lost 1 base, with 14 bases spanning the gap.

Input material: peripheral blood. V usage is TRBV5-8 and J usage is TRBJ2-5; D possibly corresponds to TRBD1 (5 bases). The sequence was obtained from a man younger than 30 with COVID-19, enrolled during active disease. This CDR3 reads CASSPRVGAQETQYF. Written as DNA, the CDR3 is TGTGCCAGCAGCCCCCGAGTTGGGGCCCAAGAGACCCAGTACTTC.